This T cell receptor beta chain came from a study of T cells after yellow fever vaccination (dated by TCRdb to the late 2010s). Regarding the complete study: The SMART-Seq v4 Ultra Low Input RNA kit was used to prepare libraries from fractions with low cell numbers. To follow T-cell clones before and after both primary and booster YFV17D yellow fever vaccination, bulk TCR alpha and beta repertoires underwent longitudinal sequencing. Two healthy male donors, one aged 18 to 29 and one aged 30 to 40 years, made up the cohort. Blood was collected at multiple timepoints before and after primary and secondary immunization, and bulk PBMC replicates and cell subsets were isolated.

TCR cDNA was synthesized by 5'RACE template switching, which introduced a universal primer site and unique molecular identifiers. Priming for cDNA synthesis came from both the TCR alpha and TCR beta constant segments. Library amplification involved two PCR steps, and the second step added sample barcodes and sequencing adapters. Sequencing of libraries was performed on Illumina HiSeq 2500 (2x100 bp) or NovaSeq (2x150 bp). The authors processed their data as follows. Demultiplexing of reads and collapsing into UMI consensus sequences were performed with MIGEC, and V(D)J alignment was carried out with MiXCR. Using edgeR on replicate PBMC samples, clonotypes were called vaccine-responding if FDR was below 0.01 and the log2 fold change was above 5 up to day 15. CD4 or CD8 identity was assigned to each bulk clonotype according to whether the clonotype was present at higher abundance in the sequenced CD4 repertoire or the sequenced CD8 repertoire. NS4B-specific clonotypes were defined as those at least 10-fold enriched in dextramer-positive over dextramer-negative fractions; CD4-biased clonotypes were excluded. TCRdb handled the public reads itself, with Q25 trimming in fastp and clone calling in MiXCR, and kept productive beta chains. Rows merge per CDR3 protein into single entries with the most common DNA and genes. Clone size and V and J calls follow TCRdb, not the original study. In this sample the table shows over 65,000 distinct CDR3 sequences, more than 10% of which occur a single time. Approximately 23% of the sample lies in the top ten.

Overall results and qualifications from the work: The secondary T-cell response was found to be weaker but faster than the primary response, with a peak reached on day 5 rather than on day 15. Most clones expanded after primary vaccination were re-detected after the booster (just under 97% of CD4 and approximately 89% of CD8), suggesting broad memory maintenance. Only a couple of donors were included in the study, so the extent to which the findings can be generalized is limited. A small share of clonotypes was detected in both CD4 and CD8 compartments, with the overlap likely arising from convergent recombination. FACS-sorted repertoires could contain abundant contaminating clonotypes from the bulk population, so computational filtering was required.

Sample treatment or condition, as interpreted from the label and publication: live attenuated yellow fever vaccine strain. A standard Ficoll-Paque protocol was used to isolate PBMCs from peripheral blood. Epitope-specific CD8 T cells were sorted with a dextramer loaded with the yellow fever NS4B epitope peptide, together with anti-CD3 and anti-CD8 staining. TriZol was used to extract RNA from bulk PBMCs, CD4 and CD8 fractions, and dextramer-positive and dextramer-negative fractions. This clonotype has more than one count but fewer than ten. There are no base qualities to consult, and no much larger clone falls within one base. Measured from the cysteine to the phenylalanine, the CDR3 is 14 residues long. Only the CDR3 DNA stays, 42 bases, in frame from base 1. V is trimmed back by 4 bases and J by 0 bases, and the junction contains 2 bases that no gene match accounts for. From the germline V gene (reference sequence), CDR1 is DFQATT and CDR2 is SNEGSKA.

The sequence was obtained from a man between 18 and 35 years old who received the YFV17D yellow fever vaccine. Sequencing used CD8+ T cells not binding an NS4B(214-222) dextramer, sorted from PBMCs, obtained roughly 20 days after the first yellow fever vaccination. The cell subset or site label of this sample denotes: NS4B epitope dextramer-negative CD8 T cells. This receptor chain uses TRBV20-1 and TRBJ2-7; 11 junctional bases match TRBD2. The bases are TGCAGTGCTAAAACTAGCGGGAGCTCCTACGAGCAGTACTTC. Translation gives CSAKTSGSSYEQYF.